This T cell receptor beta chain was identified during a study of T cell repertoires in cytomegalovirus infection. Study-level results: CMV-specific TCR beta clonotypes restricted by HLA-C were the ones dominating the ex vivo response. Carriage of CMV together with the relevant HLA was identifiable through cumulative public TCR beta family frequency.

Via MiXCR, TCRdb re-called the reads, giving one row per CDR3 protein. The sample includes 700,000 to 950,000 distinct CDR3 sequences, around a third of them seen just once. This clonotype was seen a few times. Its antigen is still unknown. Germline values: CDR1 SEHNR, CDR2 FQNEAQ (reference sequence). The CDR3 loop spans 11 amino acids. V was shortened by 8 bases and J by 10 bases, with 11 bases between the two germline ends. The receptor's source is a human donor in good health (CMV status not recorded). Some clones in this sample may be carry-over from other donors' samples. V usage is TRBV7-9 and J usage is TRBJ1-4, with no clear D. Sample: cultured CD8+ T cells from PBMCs, taken from culture after CMV antigen stimulation. CDR3 nucleotide sequence: TGTGCCAGCGGAGGTGCAGGAAAACTGTTTTTT. Protein: CASGGAGKLFF.